This TCR beta chain was identified in a study of blood T cell repertoires in COVID-19. Those enrolled, adults aged roughly 18 to 89 years, came from roughly 22 US areas. TCRdb's copy holds only in-frame clones and misses some; the assay was immunoSEQ multiplex PCR. The table has hundreds of thousands of clones, nearly 90% seen once. Germline-derived CDR1 and CDR2 are SGHTA and FQGNSA. The CDR3 spans 17 residues. Losses at the gene ends were 5 bases for V and 2 bases for J; bases not matched to a gene: 12. This clone has a single count. This chain uses TRBV7-2 with TRBJ2-1; TRBD2 aligns across 7 bases. This clonotype was sampled from a woman in her 30s who had recovered from COVID-19. Material for sequencing was PBMCs or T cells enriched from blood (not recorded which). The CDR3 reads CASSPTRVAGTYNEQFF. CDR3 bases: TGTGCCAGCAGCCCGACTAGGGTAGCGGGCACCTACAATGAGCAGTTCTTC.